This T cell receptor (beta chain) came from a study of cytomegalovirus exposure and HLA in healthy donors. General observations from the study: The study listed roughly 160 cytomegalovirus-associated TCR beta chains.

This clone appeared a few times. The antigen is undetermined. 13 Jbeta primers and 60 Vbeta primers were used for the PCR. Data came from immunoSEQ multiplex PCR; TCRdb stores just in-frame clones and leaves some out. The sample holds approximately 190,000 clones; around 85% are singletons and the top ten take roughly 6%. V gave up 1 base and J gave up 1 base, with 7 bases separating them. The germline gives CDR1 SGHTA, CDR2 FQGNSA. The CDR3 loop spans 14 amino acids. The chain combines TRBV7-2 with TRBJ1-2; D uncertain. Material for sequencing was PBMCs. The source is a man aged 40-49 years in good health and CMV-seropositive. The chain's CDR3 is CASSLVPGNYGYTF. The CDR3 DNA follows: TGTGCCAGCAGCTTAGTCCCCGGTAACTATGGCTACACCTTC.